The 17 T cell receptor beta chains below were found in one sample sequenced in a study of monozygotic twins with inflammatory bowel disease. Using the 5' RACE reads, TCRdb records one entry per CDR3 protein without DNA. This table lists some 150,000 distinct CDR3 sequences. Sequencing was carried out using blood. These receptors were collected from a human donor with ulcerative colitis or Crohn's disease, or a healthy co-twin of an affected twin (not recorded which).

The genes are TRBV7-2 and TRBJ1-5; the D call of TRBD1 rests on TCRdb alone, since no DNA is present to check it. Per the germline V gene, CDR1 is SGHTA and CDR2 is FQGNSA. The CDR3 length is 12 residues. The CDR3 region is CASSFLGAPQHF.

This chain joins TRBV5-1 and TRBJ2-1; TCRdb indicates TRBD2, and absent DNA this call remains unverified. The CDR3 spans 15 residues. Germline values: CDR1 SGHRS, CDR2 YFSETQ. The CDR3 here is CASSRDSQDYNEQFF. The full variable domain, in which reference TRBV5-1 and TRBJ2-1 provide the parts outside the CDR3, is KAGVTQTPRYLIKTRGQQVTLSCSPISGHRSVSWYQQTPGQGLQFLFEYFSETQRNKGNFPGRFSGRQFSNSRSEMNVSTLELGDSALYLCASSRDSQDYNEQFFGPGTRLTVL.

The chain combines TRBV19 with TRBJ2-1; the D call from TCRdb, TRBD1, cannot be confirmed without DNA. The CDR3 covers 14 residues. Germline loops: CDR1 LNHDA, CDR2 SQIVND (reference sequence). CDR3 residues: CASSIQGAYNEQFF.

The V and J genes are TRBV7-9 and TRBJ2-3. Germline V CDR1 and CDR2: SEHNR, FQNEAQ (reference sequence). The CDR3 loop spans 12 amino acids. CDR3 in amino acids: CATRASTDTQYF.

The rearrangement uses TRBV12-3 or TRBV12-4 and TRBJ1-2; lacking DNA, the TRBD1 call made by TCRdb goes unchecked. The CDR3 extends over 12 amino acids. The CDR3 loop reads CASSGQNYGYTF.

V gene TRBV6-1 combines with J gene TRBJ2-2; the D gene TCRdb calls, TRBD1, cannot be checked with no DNA. CDR1 is MNHNS, CDR2 SASEGT, per germline. The CDR3 loop spans 15 amino acids. The CDR3 here is CASRKGTAWTGELFF.

The genes are TRBV29-1 and TRBJ2-3. Germline V gene lookup returns CDR1 SQVTM and CDR2 ANQGSEA. CDR3 size: 11 residues. The CDR3 loop reads CSIRIGDTQYF.

J is TRBJ1-1 and V is TRBV5-6; TCRdb proposes TRBD1, but this gene call is untestable without DNA. Germline assignment: CDR1 SGHDT and CDR2 YYEEEE. There are 12 residues in the CDR3. CDR3 loop: CASSGQDTEAFF. Variable domain in full (rest from reference TRBV5-6 and TRBJ1-1): DAGVTQSPTHLIKTRGQQVTLRCSPKSGHDTVSWYQQALGQGPQFIFQYYEEEERQRGNFPDRFSGHQFPNYSSELNVNALLLGDSALYLCASSGQDTEAFFGQGTRLTVV.

The gene calls are TRBV20-1 and TRBJ1-1; TCRdb lists TRBD1, though no DNA is available to test this call. CDR3 length: 14 residues. CDR1 and CDR2 from the germline V gene are DFQATT and SNEGSKA (reference sequence). CDR3 sequence: CSPLTRQGGTEAFF.

The V call is TRBV28, the J call TRBJ1-2; the D call from TCRdb, TRBD1, cannot be confirmed without DNA. The CDR3 loop spans 15 amino acids. The germline CDR1 and CDR2 sequences are MDHEN and SYDVKM. CDR3: CASSLGAAGAYGYTF.

V and J are TRBV9 and TRBJ2-2; TCRdb proposes TRBD2, but this gene call is untestable without DNA. Germline loops: CDR1 SGDLS, CDR2 YYNGEE. This CDR3 has 16 residues. This CDR3 reads CASSQEGTTLSGELFF.

V and J are TRBV20-1 and TRBJ1-2; absent DNA, TCRdb's TRBD1 call cannot be checked. Germline V lookup: CDR1 DFQATT, CDR2 SNEGSKA (reference sequence). CDR3 size: 14 residues. This CDR3 reads CSARAAQGNYGYTF.

The chain is built from TRBV7-2 and TRBJ1-3. The CDR3 has 15 residues. Germline CDR1 is SGHTA and CDR2 is FQGNSA. This chain's CDR3 is CASSLAYGSGNTIYF.

This rearrangement joins TRBV3-1 to TRBJ1-1. This CDR3 spans 15 amino acids. The germline V gene has CDR1 LGHDT and CDR2 YNNKEL (reference sequence). The CDR3 sequence is CASSPYGRENTEAFF.

The J gene is TRBJ2-1, the V gene TRBV20-1; with no DNA, the TCRdb D assignment of TRBD2 cannot be verified. The CDR3 has 15 residues. Germline loops: CDR1 DFQATT, CDR2 SNEGSKA (reference sequence). The CDR3 sequence is CSASEGAGDHNEQFF.

The rearrangement joins TRBV7-2 to TRBJ1-5; the TCRdb call, TRBD1, lacks DNA for checking. CDR3 length equals 15 residues. Germline V gene data show CDR1 as SGHTA and CDR2 as FQGNSA. CDR3 region: CASSLNTGSNQPQHF.

The rearrangement joins TRBV20-1 to TRBJ2-6. The CDR3 has 14 amino acids. The germline V gene has CDR1 DFQATT and CDR2 SNEGSKA (reference sequence). The CDR3 here is CSAPDSSGANVLTF.